This record concerns one T cell receptor (beta chain) sequence. Its antigen is as yet unknown. This CDR3 contains 16 residues. Germline V CDR1 and CDR2: SGHDT, YYEEEE. V was pared by 1 base and J by 4 bases, with 11 bases of the junction left unmatched. PCR involved 60 Vbeta and 13 Jbeta primers. Sequencing used immunoSEQ multiplex PCR; TCRdb keeps in-frame clones, though not all of them. This sample has 75,000 to 80,000 clones, with over 70% found just once. The sample comes from a study of cytomegalovirus exposure and HLA in healthy donors. Regarding the study as a whole: A later analysis reportedly found that, within productive TCRs, an Asian-associated ancestry cluster had fewer N-insertions than the mean observed across the approximately 690 donors.

The rearrangement joins TRBV5-6 to TRBJ2-7; 7 positions agree with TRBD2. The sample comprised PBMCs. This clonotype originated in a male donor in good health and CMV-seronegative. The CDR3, as DNA: TGTGCCAGCAGCTTGTGGGTGGGCGGGAGAATGTACGAGCAGTACTTC. It is translated as CASSLWVGGRMYEQYF. The full variable domain, its missing parts supplied by reference TRBV5-6 and TRBJ2-7, is DAGVTQSPTHLIKTRGQQVTLRCSPKSGHDTVSWYQQALGQGPQFIFQYYEEEERQRGNFPDRFSGHQFPNYSSELNVNALLLGDSALYLCASSLWVGGRMYEQYFGPGTRLTVT.